This T cell receptor (beta chain) is drawn from a study of blood T cell repertoires in COVID-19. Here immunoSEQ multiplex PCR was the method, and the copy in TCRdb shows in-frame clones only, minus some. The sample has approximately 220,000 clones; 70% to 90% are singletons. In terms of age and location, participants ranged from roughly 18 to 100 years and lived in about two dozen US areas. Cohorts were determined from participant-reported clinical history. The study counted Cohort 3 donors as recovered given two negative PCRs, clearance, or symptom resolution. The sequenced material came from PBMCs or T cells enriched from blood (not recorded which). The origin of this receptor is a man younger than 45 who had recovered from COVID-19.

CDR3 region: CAWSTQGNQPQHF. CDR3 nucleotide sequence: TGTGCCTGGAGTACACAGGGGAATCAGCCCCAGCATTTT. The genes are TRBV30 and TRBJ1-5; 7 bases match TRBD1. With V trimmed by 2 bases and J by 4 bases, 2 bases remained unmatched. The germline CDR1 and CDR2 sequences are GTSNPN and SVGIG (reference sequence). This CDR3 is 13 amino acids long.